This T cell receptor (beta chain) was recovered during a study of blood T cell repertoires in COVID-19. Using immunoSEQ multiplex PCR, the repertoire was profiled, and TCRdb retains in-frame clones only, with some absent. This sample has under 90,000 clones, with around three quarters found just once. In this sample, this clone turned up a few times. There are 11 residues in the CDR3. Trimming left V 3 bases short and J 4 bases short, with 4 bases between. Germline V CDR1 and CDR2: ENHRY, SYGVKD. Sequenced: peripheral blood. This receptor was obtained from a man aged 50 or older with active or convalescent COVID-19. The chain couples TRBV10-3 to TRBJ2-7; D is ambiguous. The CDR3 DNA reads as TGTGCCATCAGTGACGGTTACGAGCAGTACTTC. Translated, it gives CAISDGYEQYF.